Listed below are T cell receptor beta chains from one sample, sequenced in a study of cytomegalovirus exposure and HLA in healthy donors. Profiled with immunoSEQ multiplex PCR; TCRdb holds only in-frame clones, not every one. In the table there are some 170,000 clones, around 81% of which are singletons. The specimen sequenced was PBMCs. These receptors all stem from a woman aged 30 to 39 in good health and CMV-seronegative. Each CDR3 is given with its conserved first and last residue. A D gene is named only where the DNA matches it firmly. Clone size is given for some rows only: seen once, a few or many times, or a class if the clone is expanded.

size	V	D	J	CDR3	DNA
.	TRBV5-6	TRBD1	TRBJ1-2	CASSLGLDRLGNYGYTF	TGTGCCAGCAGCTTGGGGTTGGACAGGCTGGGGAACTATGGCTACACCTTC
.	TRBV5-1	TRBD1	TRBJ2-7	CASSLEQGPYEQYF	TGCGCCAGCAGCTTGGAACAGGGGCCCTACGAGCAGTACTTC
.	TRBV28	.	TRBJ2-5	CASSRPSAGEETQYF	TGTGCCAGCAGCCGCCCTTCGGCAGGGGAAGAGACCCAGTACTTC
.	TRBV27	.	TRBJ1-5	CASSVQGPNQPQHF	TGTGCCAGCAGTGTGCAGGGGCCCAATCAGCCCCAGCATTTT
.	TRBV4-2	TRBD1	TRBJ2-1	CASSQGQGFYNEQFF	TGTGCCAGCAGCCAAGGACAGGGTTTCTACAATGAGCAGTTCTTC
.	TRBV11-2	.	TRBJ2-2	CASSLGTGVGELFF	TGTGCCAGCAGCTTAGGGACCGGGGTTGGGGAGCTGTTTTTT
few	TRBV19	TRBD1	TRBJ1-2	CAVGGQGFNYGYTF	TGTGCCGTGGGGGGACAGGGTTTTAACTATGGCTACACCTTC
.	TRBV4-2	TRBD2	TRBJ2-2	CASSQGRGAGTGELFF	TGTGCCAGCAGCCAAGGGCGGGGGGCGGGCACCGGGGAGCTGTTTTTT
.	TRBV2	TRBD1	TRBJ1-6	CASRDRGPGSPLHF	TGTGCCAGCAGGGACAGGGGGCCGGGGTCACCCCTCCACTTT
.	TRBV11-3	.	TRBJ2-1	CASSLSGGSDEQFF	TGTGCCAGCAGCTTGAGTGGGGGCTCCGATGAGCAGTTCTTC
.	TRBV18	.	TRBJ1-4	CASSPRQANEKLFF	TGTGCCAGCTCACCACGACAGGCGAATGAAAAACTGTTTTTT
few	TRBV19	.	TRBJ1-4	CASSAQGFEKLFF	TGTGCCAGTAGTGCCCAGGGATTCGAAAAACTGTTTTTT
few	TRBV4-3	TRBD2	TRBJ2-7	CASSQVVTSHEQYF	TGCGCCAGCAGCCAAGTGGTGACTAGCCACGAGCAGTACTTC
.	TRBV6-5	.	TRBJ2-4	CASSYGEGGNIQYF	TGTGCCAGCAGTTATGGGGAAGGGGGAAACATTCAGTACTTC
.	TRBV30	TRBD2	TRBJ2-3	CAWNALAGVSAPTQYF	TGTGCCTGGAACGCGCTAGCGGGAGTATCAGCGCCTACGCAGTATTTT
few	TRBV6-5	TRBD1	TRBJ1-1	CASGQGAETEAFF	TGTGCCAGCGGTCAGGGGGCAGAAACTGAAGCTTTCTTT
.	TRBV28	.	TRBJ2-1	CASSLLVLSYNEQFF	TGTGCCAGCAGTTTACTAGTACTCTCCTACAATGAGCAGTTCTTC
.	TRBV4-2	.	TRBJ2-7	CASSQGVGVGMEQYF	TGTGCCAGCAGCCAAGGGGTCGGGGTCGGTATGGAGCAGTACTTC
once	TRBV9	.	TRBJ1-3	CASSTSGTGNTIYF	TGTGCCAGCAGCACCTCCGGGACTGGAAACACCATATATTTT
.	TRBV5-3	.	TRBJ1-1	CARSEKGVFNEAFF	TGTGCCAGAAGCGAGAAAGGGGTATTTAATGAAGCTTTCTTT
.	TRBV6-6	TRBD1	TRBJ2-1	CASSYPTGTENEQFF	TGTGCCAGCAGTTACCCGACCGGGACAGAAAATGAGCAGTTCTTC
.	TRBV5-1	.	TRBJ2-5	CASSLAGGQETQYF	TGCGCCAGCAGCTTGGCCGGAGGCCAAGAGACCCAGTACTTC
.	TRBV4-1	.	TRBJ1-2	CASSQVASLGYTF	TGCGCCAGCAGCCAAGTAGCCAGCCTCGGCTACACCTTC
.	TRBV5-4	.	TRBJ2-3	CASSLISSPDTQYF	TGTGCCAGCAGCTTGATTTCGTCCCCCGATACGCAGTATTTT
.	TRBV7-9	.	TRBJ2-1	CASSLGQGFYNEQFF	TGTGCCAGCAGCTTGGGGCAGGGGTTCTACAATGAGCAGTTCTTC
.	TRBV19	.	TRBJ2-3	CASSITSSTDTQYF	TGTGCCAGTAGTATAACTTCTAGCACAGATACGCAGTATTTT
once	TRBV6-5	.	TRBJ1-2	CASMRSGTGSYGYTF	TGTGCCAGCATGCGTTCAGGAACCGGGAGCTATGGCTACACCTTC
.	TRBV10-3	.	TRBJ2-2	CAISESTERFTGELFF	TGTGCCATCAGTGAGTCGACAGAGAGATTCACCGGGGAGCTGTTTTTT
.	TRBV5-6	.	TRBJ2-7	CASSLLTSNEQYF	TGTGCCAGCAGCTTATTAACTAGCAACGAGCAGTACTTC
.	TRBV7-6	TRBD1	TRBJ2-5	CASSLGGQGSKTQYF	TGTGCCAGCAGCTTAGGGGGACAGGGGTCGAAGACCCAGTACTTC
few	TRBV27	TRBD1	TRBJ1-1	CASSYGQGRDTEAFF	TGTGCCAGCAGTTACGGACAGGGGAGGGACACTGAAGCTTTCTTT
.	TRBV27	TRBD1	TRBJ1-2	CASSSYRGYGYTF	TGTGCCAGCAGTTCTTACAGGGGCTATGGCTACACCTTC
.	TRBV5-1	TRBD1	TRBJ1-1	CASSWTGVNTEAFF	TGCGCCAGCAGCTGGACAGGAGTGAACACTGAAGCTTTCTTT
.	TRBV5-1	TRBD2	TRBJ2-3	CASSRGTSGSTDTQYF	TGCGCCAGCAGCCGCGGGACTAGCGGTAGCACAGATACGCAGTATTTT
.	TRBV14	TRBD2	TRBJ2-7	CASSLGLAYEQYF	TGTGCCAGCAGCCTCGGACTAGCCTACGAGCAGTACTTC
.	TRBV4-3	TRBD1	TRBJ2-2	CASSQTGGTGELFF	TGCGCCAGCAGCCAGACAGGGGGCACCGGGGAGCTGTTTTTT
.	TRBV5-1	.	TRBJ2-1	CASSLDYGNEQFF	TGCGCCAGCAGCTTGGATTACGGCAATGAGCAGTTCTTC
.	TRBV28	.	TRBJ2-7	CASSPPGGTSYEQYF	TGTGCCAGCAGTCCACCGGGGGGCACCTCGTACGAGCAGTACTTC
few	TRBV10-3	TRBD2	TRBJ2-3	CAISEGLAGGLHTQYF	TGTGCCATCAGTGAGGGACTAGCGGGAGGATTACATACGCAGTATTTT
once	TRBV7-9	.	TRBJ2-7	CASSSGLTLGLSYEQYF	TGTGCCAGCAGCTCGGGACTCACCCTAGGACTCTCCTACGAGCAGTACTTC
.	TRBV6-1	.	TRBJ2-3	CASSEVVGTDTQYF	TGTGCCAGCAGTGAGGTGGTAGGCACAGATACGCAGTATTTT
.	TRBV7-6	.	TRBJ2-2	CASSLEGNTGELFF	TGTGCCAGCAGCTTGGAGGGGAACACCGGGGAGCTGTTTTTT
.	TRBV5-4	TRBD2	TRBJ2-7	CASSSTSGGAHPYF	TGTGCCAGCAGCTCGACTAGCGGGGGGGCCCACCCGTACTTC
.	TRBV30	.	TRBJ2-1	CAWSRAGSSEQFF	TGTGCCTGGAGTCGCGCAGGGTCGAGTGAGCAGTTCTTC
.	TRBV11-2	TRBD1	TRBJ1-1	CASSVRQGGNAEAFF	TGTGCCAGCAGCGTAAGACAGGGAGGAAACGCTGAAGCTTTCTTT